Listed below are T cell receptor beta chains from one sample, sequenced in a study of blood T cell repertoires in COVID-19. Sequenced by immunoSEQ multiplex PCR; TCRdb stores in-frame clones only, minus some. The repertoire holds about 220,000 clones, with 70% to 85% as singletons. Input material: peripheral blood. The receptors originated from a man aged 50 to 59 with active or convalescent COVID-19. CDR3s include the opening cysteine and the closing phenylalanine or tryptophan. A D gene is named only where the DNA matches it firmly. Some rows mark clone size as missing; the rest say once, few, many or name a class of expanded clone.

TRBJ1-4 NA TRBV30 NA CAWRRANEKLFF TGTGCCTGGAGGAGGGCTAATGAAAAACTGTTTTTT
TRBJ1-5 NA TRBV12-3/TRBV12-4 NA CASRRGLNQPQHF TGTGCCAGCAGGAGAGGCCTCAATCAGCCCCAGCATTTT
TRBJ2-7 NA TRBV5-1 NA CASSPSRTGGEQYF TGCGCCAGCAGCCCAAGCCGAACAGGCGGCGAGCAGTACTTC
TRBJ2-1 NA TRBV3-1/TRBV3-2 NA CASSQGGLAWDEQFF TGTGCCAGCAGCCAAGGGGGGCTAGCTTGGGATGAGCAGTTCTTC
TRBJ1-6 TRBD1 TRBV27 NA CASSFQTSLPGQGLISPLHF TGTGCCAGCAGTTTCCAAACCTCGCTCCCGGGACAGGGTTTAATTTCACCCCTCCACTTT
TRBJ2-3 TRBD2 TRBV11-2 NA CASSLRIAGGFTDTQYF TGTGCCAGCAGCTTACGGATAGCGGGAGGATTCACAGATACGCAGTATTTT
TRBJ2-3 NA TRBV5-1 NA CASSLSGSTDTQCF TGCGCCAGCAGCTTGAGCGGTAGCACAGATACGCAGTGTTTT
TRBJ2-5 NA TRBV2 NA CASSDTGAETQYF TGTGCCAGCAGTGATACAGGAGCGGAGACCCAGTACTTC
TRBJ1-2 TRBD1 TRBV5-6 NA CASRRTGYYGYTF TGTGCCAGCAGGCGGACAGGCTACTATGGCTACACCTTC
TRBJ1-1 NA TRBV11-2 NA CASSWTVPGSTEAFF TGTGCCAGCAGCTGGACAGTCCCGGGGTCCACTGAAGCTTTCTTT
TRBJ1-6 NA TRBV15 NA CATSRGVQVNSPLHF TGTGCCACCAGCAGAGGGGTGCAGGTAAATTCACCCCTCCACTTT
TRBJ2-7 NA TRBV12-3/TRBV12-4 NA CASSISPYEQYF TGTGCCAGCAGTATCTCCCCCTACGAGCAGTACTTC
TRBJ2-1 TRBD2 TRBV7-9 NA CASSPRTSGKSASYNEQFF TGTGCCAGCAGCCCCCGGACTAGCGGGAAGTCTGCGTCCTACAATGAGCAGTTCTTC
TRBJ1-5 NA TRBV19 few CASSQWGGSNQPQHF TGTGCCAGTAGCCAATGGGGGGGGAGCAATCAGCCCCAGCATTTT
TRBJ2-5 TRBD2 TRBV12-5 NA CASAPRLAGSLRETQYF TGTGCTAGTGCCCCCAGGCTAGCGGGGTCCCTAAGGGAGACCCAGTACTTC
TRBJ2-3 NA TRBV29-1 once CSVESRRGGPDTQYF TGCAGCGTTGAATCCCGTAGAGGGGGACCAGATACGCAGTATTTT
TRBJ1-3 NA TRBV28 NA CASSPRHISGNTIYF TGTGCCAGCAGTCCCCGACATATCTCTGGAAACACCATATATTTT
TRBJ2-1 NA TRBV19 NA CASSPRAHPSRDRYNEQFF TGTGCCAGTAGTCCACGGGCCCACCCCTCCCGGGATCGCTACAATGAGCAGTTCTTC
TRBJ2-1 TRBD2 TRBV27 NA CASSLWGGEGVHNEQFF TGTGCCAGCAGTTTATGGGGAGGGGAAGGGGTTCACAATGAGCAGTTCTTC
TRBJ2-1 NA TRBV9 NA CASSVQGIENEQFF TGTGCCAGCAGCGTGCAGGGGATAGAGAATGAGCAGTTCTTC
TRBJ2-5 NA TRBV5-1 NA CASSSHSTDWTQYF TGCGCCAGCAGCTCCCACAGTACCGATTGGACCCAGTACTTC
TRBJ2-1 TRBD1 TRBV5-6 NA CASSQAGGSYNEQFF TGTGCCAGCAGCCAAGCAGGGGGCTCCTACAATGAGCAGTTCTTC
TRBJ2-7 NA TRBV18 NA CASSPPSLPAEQYF TGTGCCAGCTCACCACCCTCACTGCCTGCCGAGCAGTACTTC
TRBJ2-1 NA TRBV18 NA CASSPPVASLFF TGTGCCAGCTCACCACCGGTTGCTAGCCTGTTCTTC
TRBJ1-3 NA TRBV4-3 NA CASSLQGSSGNTIYF TGCGCCAGCAGCCTCCAGGGAAGCTCTGGAAACACCATATATTTT
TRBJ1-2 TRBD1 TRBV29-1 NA CSAPGQGGSNYGYTF TGCAGCGCCCCGGGACAGGGAGGTTCTAACTATGGCTACACCTTC
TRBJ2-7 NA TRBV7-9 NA CASSLQGSRYEQYF TGTGCCAGCAGCTTACAGGGCTCTAGATACGAGCAGTACTTC
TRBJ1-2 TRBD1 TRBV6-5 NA CASIKTGGLYGYTF TGTGCCAGCATTAAGACAGGGGGTTTGTATGGCTACACCTTC
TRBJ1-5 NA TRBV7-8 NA CASSLDSHQPQHF TGTGCCAGCAGCTTGGACAGCCATCAGCCCCAGCATTTT
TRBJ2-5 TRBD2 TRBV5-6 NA CASSQQTSGGETQYF TGTGCCAGCAGCCAACAGACTAGCGGGGGTGAGACCCAGTACTTC
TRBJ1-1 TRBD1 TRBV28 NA CASSLFSTGHFEAFF TGTGCCAGCAGTTTATTTTCGACAGGGCATTTTGAAGCTTTCTTT
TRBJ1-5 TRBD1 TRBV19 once CASGSSGGAFSNQPQHF TGTGCCAGTGGCAGCTCAGGGGGCGCCTTTAGCAATCAGCCCCAGCATTTT
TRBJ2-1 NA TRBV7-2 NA CASSLVQYNEQFF TGTGCCAGCAGCTTAGTCCAATACAATGAGCAGTTCTTC
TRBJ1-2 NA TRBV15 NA CATSKLEVGGGYTF TGTGCCACCAGCAAACTAGAGGTTGGAGGTGGCTACACCTTC
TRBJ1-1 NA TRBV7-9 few CASSFWGEKGDTEAFF TGTGCCAGCAGCTTTTGGGGGGAGAAAGGGGACACTGAAGCTTTCTTT
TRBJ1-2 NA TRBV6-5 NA CASSRTGRSNYGYTF TGTGCCAGCAGCCGAACAGGGCGCTCTAACTATGGCTACACCTTC
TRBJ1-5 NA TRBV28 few CASSLRGNNQPQHF TGTGCCAGCAGTTTGCGAGGGAACAATCAGCCCCAGCATTTT
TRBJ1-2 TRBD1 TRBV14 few CASSTGGYYGYTF TGTGCCAGCAGTACAGGGGGGTACTATGGCTACACCTTC